Presented here are 29 T cell receptor beta chains from one specimen sequenced in a study of memory CD4+ T cells and cytomegalovirus serostatus. The sort gate was single viable CD3+CD4+CD8-CD45RO+ cells for memory CD4+ T cells. Here immunoSEQ multiplex PCR was the method, and the copy in TCRdb shows in-frame clones only, minus some. This table has 55,000 to 60,000 clones, approximately 78% appearing once. Sequencing input: memory CD4+ T cells from blood. These receptors originate from an adult in good health and CMV-seronegative.

A remark on this clone: One junction end disagrees with the germline gene, perhaps due to a read error. The chain joins TRBV7-7 to TRBJ2-7, with 8 bases fitting TRBD1. Per germline, CDR1 SSHAT and CDR2 FNYEAQ (reference sequence). This CDR3 is 12 amino acids long. CDR3: CASSSDRGRQYF. DNA of the CDR3: TGTGCTAGCAGCTCAGACAGGGGAAGGCAGTACTTC.

This chain joins TRBV5-6 and TRBJ1-2; no reliable D call. Trimming removed 5 bases from V and 4 bases from J, with 15 bases in between. The CDR3 has 14 residues. The V gene's germline CDR1 is SGHDT and CDR2 YYEEEE. The CDR3 DNA is TGTGCCAGCAGACCTGAGGCGGCTACCTATGGCTACACCTTC. It codes for CASRPEAATYGYTF.

This chain uses TRBV4-2 with TRBJ1-1; tentatively, D is TRBD1 (6 bases). Per the germline V gene, CDR1 is LGHNA and CDR2 is YNFKEQ. Trimming pared 1 base from V and 3 bases from J, leaving 18 bases between. The CDR3 totals 17 residues. CDR3 sequence: CASSQVGLSPGDTEAFF. CDR3 bases: TGTGCCAGCAGCCAAGTAGGTTTGAGTCCAGGGGACACTGAAGCTTTCTTT.

This clone was found once. The rearrangement joins TRBV18 to TRBJ1-1; D is unclear. The germline V and J ends were trimmed by 0 bases and 1 base, with 9 bases remaining between them. This CDR3 is 15 amino acids long. Germline CDR1 reads KGHSH; CDR2 reads LQKENI. The CDR3 spells CASSPPVRSNTEAFF. The CDR3 nucleotides are TGTGCCAGCTCACCACCGGTTAGGTCGAACACTGAAGCTTTCTTT.

The rearrangement links TRBV11-2 to TRBJ2-4; D uncertain. The V end was cut by 1 base, the J end by 0 bases, with 4 bases between. This CDR3 comprises 14 residues. The germline gives CDR1 SGHAT, CDR2 FQNNGV. CDR3 coding DNA: TGTGCCAGCAGCTTAGTACTAGCCAAAAACATTCAGTACTTC. Protein sequence: CASSLVLAKNIQYF.

V usage is TRBV30 and J usage is TRBJ1-5; 8 bases match TRBD1. The CDR3 contains 15 residues. V was clipped by 2 bases and J by 3 bases; unmatched bases: 6. Germline CDR1 is GTSNPN and CDR2 is SVGIG (reference sequence). This CDR3 is CAWSLAGGVNQPQHF. CDR3 nucleotides: TGTGCCTGGAGTCTGGCAGGGGGCGTCAATCAGCCCCAGCATTTT. The full variable domain, with the rest looked up from reference TRBV30 and TRBJ1-5, is SQTIHQWPATLVQPVGSPLSLECTVEGTSNPNLYWYRQAAGRGLQLLFYSVGIGQISSEVPQNLSASRPQDRQFILSSKKLLLSDSGFYLCAWSLAGGVNQPQHFGDGTRLSIL.

The rearrangement joins TRBV28 to TRBJ1-4; 7 bases align to TRBD1. Per germline, CDR1 MDHEN and CDR2 SYDVKM. With V trimmed by 6 bases and J by 7 bases, 5 bases remained unmatched. The CDR3 has 13 residues. The CDR3 loop reads CASSLDRVEKLFF. DNA for the CDR3: TGTGCCAGCAGCTTAGACAGGGTTGAAAAACTGTTTTTT.

This rearrangement joins TRBV6-5 to TRBJ2-7, with D possibly TRBD2 on 5 matching bases. This CDR3 comprises 14 residues. V was shortened by 3 bases and J by 2 bases, with 11 bases between the two germline ends. Germline V lookup: CDR1 MNHEY, CDR2 SVGAGI. CDR3 DNA sequence: TGTGCCAGCAGTTATCAGCGGTCCACCTACGAGCAGTACTTC. It translates to CASSYQRSTYEQYF.

V usage is TRBV19 and J usage is TRBJ1-2; 7 bases are shared with TRBD1. V trimming: 5 bases; J trimming: 8 bases; junction bases outside the gene matches: 11. The CDR3 covers 14 residues. The germline gives CDR1 LNHDA, CDR2 SQIVND (reference sequence). CDR3 sequence (DNA): TGTGCCAGTAGTCTCAGGGACAGCTTAGGAGGCTACACCTTC. Amino acids: CASSLRDSLGGYTF.

The gene calls are TRBV28 and TRBJ2-7, with 9 nucleotides matching TRBD2. There are 15 residues in the CDR3. Trimming took 2 bases from V and 6 from J; bases not matched to a gene: 8. Germline V CDR1 and CDR2: MDHEN, SYDVKM. The CDR3 spells CASSLSSGSGREQYF. For the CDR3, the DNA is TGTGCCAGCAGTTTAAGTAGCGGGAGTGGGCGCGAGCAGTACTTC.

J is TRBJ1-2 and V is TRBV7-8; possible D gene TRBD1, 5 bases. The V gene's germline CDR1 is SGHVS and CDR2 FQNEAQ. Trimming shortened V by 5 bases and J by 8 bases, and 21 bases separated the two germline ends. CDR3 size: 15 residues. The CDR3 loop reads CASSPRLGWDGGYTF. The DNA of the CDR3 is TGTGCCAGCAGCCCTAGACTGGGATGGGACGGAGGCTACACCTTC.

This clone has more than one count but fewer than ten. The CDR3 spells CASSQVLNTEAFF. The CDR3 DNA reads as TGCGCCAGCAGTCAGGTTTTGAACACTGAAGCTTTCTTT. The chain combines TRBV4-3 with TRBJ1-1, with no clear D. CDR1 and CDR2 (germline): LGHNA, YSLEER. V lost 6 bases, J lost 0 bases, and 8 bases lay in between. This CDR3 region has 13 residues.

The genes are TRBV6-1 and TRBJ1-2; unclear D gene. CDR1 and CDR2 from the germline V gene are MNHNS and SASEGT. V dropped 4 bases and J dropped 0 bases, with 15 bases sitting between them. The CDR3 runs to 16 residues. The CDR3 spells CASSGYAGEANYGYTF. Written as DNA, the CDR3 is TGTGCCAGCAGTGGCTACGCCGGGGAAGCTAACTATGGCTACACCTTC.

This chain joins TRBV7-2 and TRBJ1-2, with a weak D call TRBD1 (5 bases). CDR3 length equals 13 residues. Germline values: CDR1 SGHTA, CDR2 FQGNSA. Deletions cut 7 bases from V and 4 bases from J, with 13 bases between. The CDR3 sequence is CASNTGTAYGYTF. CDR3 coding DNA: TGTGCCAGCAACACCGGGACGGCCTATGGCTACACCTTC.

This chain connects TRBV6-1 to TRBJ2-5; TRBD2 aligns across 9 bases. The length of the CDR3 is 15 residues. V lost 4 bases to trimming and J lost 2 bases; unmatched junction nucleotides: 5. The germline V gene has CDR1 MNHNS and CDR2 SASEGT. The CDR3 DNA follows: TGTGCCAGCAGTGTGGCTAGCGGGACGCAAGAGACCCAGTACTTC. The encoded protein is CASSVASGTQETQYF.

This clone has just a few counts. This chain uses TRBV5-1 with TRBJ2-7; D is unclear. V was trimmed by 0 bases and J by 6 bases, leaving 10 bases between them. CDR1 and CDR2 from the germline V gene are SGHRS and YFSETQ. The CDR3 has 13 residues. The CDR3 loop reads CASSLAGRSEQYF. The CDR3 bases are TGCGCCAGCAGCTTGGCGGGCCGCTCCGAGCAGTACTTC.

The CDR3 DNA follows: TGTGCCAGCAGCTTAAGCAGGGGGCAAGACTACACCTTC. Translated, it gives CASSLSRGQDYTF. The chain combines TRBV7-8 with TRBJ1-2; TRBD1 matches 8 bases. CDR3 length: 13 residues. Unmatched junction bases numbered 6, after V lost 2 bases and J lost 10 bases. Germline-derived CDR1 and CDR2 are SGHVS and FQNEAQ. The entire variable domain, with the rest obtained from reference TRBV7-8 and TRBJ1-2, is as follows: GAGVSQSPRYKVAKRGQDVALRCDPISGHVSLFWYQQALGQGPEFLTYFQNEAQLDKSGLPSDRFFAERPEGSVSTLKIQRTQQEDSAVYLCASSLSRGQDYTFGSGTRLTVV.

V and J are TRBV5-6 and TRBJ2-6; D is unclear. With 5 bases removed from V and 0 bases from J, the gap between germline ends came to 9 bases. The CDR3 covers 15 residues. In germline, CDR1 is SGHDT, CDR2 YYEEEE. CDR3 sequence: CASRLVLSGANVLTF. CDR3 in DNA: TGTGCCAGCAGACTTGTCCTCTCTGGGGCCAACGTCCTGACTTTC. Looking up the rest from reference TRBV5-6 and TRBJ2-6 gives the full variable domain: DAGVTQSPTHLIKTRGQQVTLRCSPKSGHDTVSWYQQALGQGPQFIFQYYEEEERQRGNFPDRFSGHQFPNYSSELNVNALLLGDSALYLCASRLVLSGANVLTFGAGSRLTVL.

The chain recombines TRBV6-6 with TRBJ1-5; D may be TRBD1 (5 bases). CDR3 length: 15 residues. Germline CDR1 reads MNHNY; CDR2 reads SVGAGI (reference sequence). Trimming shortened V by 8 bases and J by 0 bases, and 14 bases separated the two germline ends. CDR3 in amino acids: CASRRQGLSNQPQHF. DNA of the CDR3: TGTGCCAGCCGGCGGCAGGGCCTTAGCAATCAGCCCCAGCATTTT.

The J gene is TRBJ1-5, the V gene TRBV7-9, with D possibly TRBD1 on 6 matching bases. The CDR3 sequence is 16 residues long. Germline loops: CDR1 SEHNR, CDR2 FQNEAQ (reference sequence). Trimming left V 5 bases short and J 0 bases short, with 14 bases between. The CDR3 region has the DNA TGTGCCAGCAGCCATCAGGACAGAAATAGCAATCAGCCCCAGCATTTT. Residues: CASSHQDRNSNQPQHF.

The chain's CDR3 is CASSLGQLYSNQPQHF. The CDR3 DNA reads as TGTGCCAGCAGCTTGGGACAACTTTATAGCAATCAGCCCCAGCATTTT. The chain recombines TRBV5-6 with TRBJ1-5; D is unclear. This CDR3 spans 16 amino acids. Trimming stripped 0 bases from V and 0 bases from J, with 10 bases between. Germline V gene lookup returns CDR1 SGHDT and CDR2 YYEEEE. Using reference TRBV5-6 and TRBJ1-5 for the parts outside the CDR3, the full variable domain is DAGVTQSPTHLIKTRGQQVTLRCSPKSGHDTVSWYQQALGQGPQFIFQYYEEEERQRGNFPDRFSGHQFPNYSSELNVNALLLGDSALYLCASSLGQLYSNQPQHFGDGTRLSIL.

This chain links TRBV7-3 with TRBJ2-3, with no clear D. Trimming cost V 5 bases and J 6 bases, with 12 bases left between them. The germline gives CDR1 SGHTA, CDR2 FQGTGA. This CDR3 contains 13 residues. The CDR3 nucleotides read TGTGCCAGCAGCGGGATCCACGGGGATACGCAGTATTTT. Translated: CASSGIHGDTQYF.

The V and J genes are TRBV10-3 and TRBJ2-6; perhaps TRBD1 as D (5 bases). With 6 bases removed from V and 0 bases from J, the gap between germline ends came to 6 bases. Germline V gene sequence: CDR1 ENHRY, CDR2 SYGVKD. The CDR3 runs 14 residues. The CDR3 DNA is TGTGCCATCAGCGACAGCTCTGGGGCCAACGTCCTGACTTTC. Protein product: CAISDSSGANVLTF.

The chain employs TRBV28 and TRBJ2-1, with 9 positions matching TRBD1. Germline V CDR1 and CDR2: MDHEN, SYDVKM. There are 15 residues in the CDR3. J was trimmed by 10 bases and V by 5 bases; bases with no gene match: 12. The CDR3 is CASSATGTGFGEQFF. The CDR3 DNA sequence: TGTGCCAGCAGTGCTACCGGGACAGGGTTCGGCGAGCAGTTCTTC.

The genes are TRBV7-9 and TRBJ2-2; no reliable D call. Germline V gene lookup returns CDR1 SEHNR and CDR2 FQNEAQ (reference sequence). The CDR3 extends over 14 amino acids. Trimming took off 5 bases at V and 0 bases at J, with 7 bases between the two ends. This chain's CDR3 is CASSSQSNTGELFF. The DNA of the CDR3 is TGTGCCAGCAGCAGTCAGTCGAACACCGGGGAGCTGTTTTTT. The complete variable domain, with remaining parts taken from reference TRBV7-9 and TRBJ2-2, reads DTGVSQNPRHKITKRGQNVTFRCDPISEHNRLYWYRQTLGQGPEFLTYFQNEAQLEKSRLLSDRFSAERPKGSFSTLEIQRTEQGDSAMYLCASSSQSNTGELFFGEGSRLTVL.

This sequence joins TRBV7-2 and TRBJ1-1; no clear D gene. Germline V gene lookup returns CDR1 SGHTA and CDR2 FQGNSA. This CDR3 spans 13 amino acids. Trimming stripped 4 bases from V and 1 base from J, with 7 bases between. The CDR3 spells CASSWTGNTEAFF. The CDR3 region has the DNA TGTGCCAGCAGCTGGACTGGGAACACTGAAGCTTTCTTT.

The genes are TRBV15 and TRBJ2-3; 10 bases align to TRBD1. From germline, CDR1 is LNHNV and CDR2 YYDKDF (reference sequence). V dropped 4 bases and J dropped 4; count of bases not matched to a gene: 5. The CDR3 spans 15 residues. CDR3 DNA: TGTGCCACCAGCAATGGACAGGGGGACGCAGATACGCAGTATTTT. It is translated as CATSNGQGDADTQYF.

The chain uses TRBV5-5 and TRBJ1-5, with 9 bases identical to TRBD1. The junction had 17 bases not matched to a gene; V was cut back by 4 bases and J by 3 bases. The germline CDR1 and CDR2 sequences are SGHKS and YYEKEE (reference sequence). This CDR3 spans 19 amino acids. The CDR3 spells CASSLGPQGAILLNQPQHF. The CDR3 nucleotides read TGTGCCAGCAGCCTGGGTCCACAGGGGGCCATACTCCTCAATCAGCCCCAGCATTTT.

This chain joins TRBV6-5 and TRBJ1-4; unclear D gene. Germline V lookup: CDR1 MNHEY, CDR2 SVGAGI. The CDR3 spans 15 residues. The V and J ends lost 0 bases and 7 bases respectively, with 12 bases between them. The CDR3 sequence: CASSYSRSTGEKLFF. As DNA, the CDR3 is TGTGCCAGCAGTTACTCTCGGTCCACGGGTGAAAAACTGTTTTTT.